Sequencing of this T cell receptor beta chain was carried out in a study of T-cell reconstitution after alpha-beta-depleted transplantation in children. Overall study findings and caveats: TCRbeta diversity was high at day 60 in some patients (a result of surviving recipient T cells and thymic progenitors). Several hundred graft clones that had expanded were reportedly the source of alpha-beta T cells about two months after transplant. Among T cells one year after transplant, newly produced cells accounted for most counts and diversity.

Preparation of the TCRbeta library involved a method that used unique molecular identifiers. One entry per CDR3 protein, called by TCRdb with MiXCR from the PCR reads. The repertoire holds over 100,000 distinct CDR3 sequences, with about 9.3% as singletons. On this clonotype itself: Its specificity is unknown.

Germline V gene data show CDR1 as MDHEN and CDR2 as SYDVKM. The germline V and J ends were trimmed by 8 bases and 4 bases, with 16 bases remaining between them. This CDR3 has 14 residues. The starting material was PBMCs, obtained before TCRalphabeta/CD19-depleted stem cell transplant. This clonotype was obtained from a boy between 2 and 10 years old with acute lymphoblastic leukemia, due to receive a stem cell transplant. This sequence joins TRBV28 and TRBJ2-3, with D tentatively TRBD1 (6 bases). The CDR3 coding sequence is TGTGCCAGCCGCTTGGGGGCTAGGGCAGATACGCAGTATTTT. Encoded protein: CASRLGARADTQYF.